This TCR beta chain was documented in a study of shared clonotypes between healthy human individuals. Notes on the study in general: It was anticipated that sequencing depth would influence how many clonotypes donors shared. Non-shared clonotypes were found to have lower generation probabilities than the clonotypes that were shared by all four of the sorted-subset donors.

The assay used deep level. TCRdb keeps only in-frame clones here, not all; method: immunoSEQ multiplex PCR. Among about 2.5 million clones listed, 85% to 95% were seen once. Comment on this clone: Its specificity is unknown.

Donation came from healthy HIV-negative adults that had no recent acute infections or vaccinations. There are 15 residues in the CDR3. The V segment lost 3 bases and the J segment 3 bases; nucleotides outside the gene matches: 8. Germline CDR1 and CDR2: SGHNT and YYREEE (reference sequence). The source is a man between 18 and 35 years old in good health. Some clones in this sample may be carry-over from other donors' samples. The sample taken for sequencing was naive CD4+ T cells from PBMCs. The sample's subset: CD45RA+ positively selected. V and J are TRBV5-4 and TRBJ2-7; the match to TRBD2 covers 8 bases. CDR3: CASSSQGTRVYEQYF. DNA of the CDR3: TGTGCCAGCAGCTCGCAGGGGACTAGGGTCTACGAGCAGTACTTC.